This T cell receptor beta chain was recovered during a study of blood T cell repertoires in COVID-19 (dated by TCRdb to 2019 to 2021). Notes on the research overall: Collaborator samples came from the United States, Italy and Spain and covered acute and convalescent phases of COVID-19. The material from the prospective study consisted of cDNA or gDNA derived from T cells, B-cell-depleted T cells, or PBMCs. Subjects who had been exposed to COVID-19, were actively infected with it, or had recovered from it provided the deeply sampled blood TCRbeta repertoires that made up the dataset. The repertoires were made available in a free public database intended to serve as a resource for research on the immune response to SARS-CoV-2. The samples were drawn from the first 160 participants of the ongoing ImmuneRACE study and from 1,254 subjects provided by 6 global collaborators. The sample metadata nearly always contained a de-identified subject ID, COVID-19 status, age in years and sex. Where available, HLA class I and class II types were taken from metadata supplied by the sample provider and were not determined by assay-based typing.

On the study overall, not on this receptor specifically: Clinical and demographic metadata were provided uncurated, with the amount varying by source and participant.

One collaborating source in Seattle enrolled patients while the patients were actively infected and followed the patients over time throughout the course of disease. Each collaborating institution followed its own protocols to collect whole blood in K2EDTA tubes. For TCRbeta analysis, collaborators shipped samples in one of three forms: frozen whole blood, isolated PBMCs, or DNA extracted from either of those sample types. The CDR3, cysteine through phenylalanine, is 15 amino acids long. Of all the DNA, just the CDR3 is kept, 45 bases in frame from base 1. From V the trimming removes 5 bases and from J it removes 4 bases, while the gene matches leave 12 bases of the junction unaccounted for. Based on the germline V gene (reference sequence), the CDR1 and CDR2 sequences are GTSNPN and SVGIG. Comments on this clone: Its antigen remains unidentified. Base qualities are not recorded, but no much larger clone differs from it by a single base.

TCRbeta CDR3 regions were amplified from genomic DNA using the immunoSEQ Assay, a bias-controlled multiplex PCR. Under the source paper's analysis protocol: Nucleated cell counts per sample were estimated from amplification of reference gene primers within the assay. To quantify the absolute abundance of each unique TCRbeta CDR3 rearrangement, sequence reads were collapsed and filtered. For each sample, productive Simpson clonality was calculated as the square root of Simpson's diversity index over productive rearrangements. The table was pulled from immuneACCESS by TCRdb, which kept in-frame rearrangements only. Such tables lose some clones; where checked, under half of the loss comes from unresolved V genes, and the rest has no known cause. V, J and clone size were drawn from that table, and D and trimming were deduced from the DNA. This sample gives over 250,000 clones in total; approximately 84% of them show up just once. The ten largest clones add up to almost 1.5% of the sample.

The clonotype comes from a human donor with COVID-19, enrolled during active disease. The donor label of this sample is uncertain. Sequenced: peripheral blood. Rearrangement joined TRBV30 to TRBJ2-7; 9 central bases correspond to TRBD1. CDR3 sequence: CAWGGPGTGFYEQYF. The bases read TGTGCCTGGGGCGGTCCCGGGACAGGGTTTTACGAGCAGTACTTC.